Shown below are 19 T cell receptor beta chains from a single sample sequenced in a study of T cell repertoires in cytomegalovirus infection. The antigens for these receptors are not known. TCRdb re-derived calls from the reads in MiXCR, one entry per CDR3 protein. The repertoire holds hundreds of thousands of distinct CDR3 sequences, with more than 40% as singletons. This specimen consisted of cultured PBMCs, obtained from culture after CMV antigen stimulation. The receptors were gathered from a human donor in good health (CMV status not recorded). Some clones in this sample may be carry-over from other donors' samples.

The sample holds a few counts of this clonotype. This chain joins TRBV6-8 and TRBJ2-3; D gene unclear. Trimming took off 4 bases at V and 2 bases at J, with 7 bases between the two ends. The CDR3 is 13 amino acids. From germline, CDR1 is MNHGY and CDR2 SAAAGT. In nucleotides, the CDR3 is TGTGCCAGCAGTTCCCCTTACACAGATACGCAGTATTTT. It codes for CASSSPYTDTQYF.

The chain uses TRBV2 and TRBJ2-1; 11 bases are a match to TRBD2. Germline CDR1 SNHLY, CDR2 FYNNEI. CDR3 length: 15 amino acids. J gave up 5 bases and V 6 bases, and 6 bases lay outside the gene matches. The CDR3 loop is CASRKTSGINNEQFF. As DNA, the CDR3 is TGTGCCAGCAGGAAGACTAGCGGGATTAACAATGAGCAGTTCTTC.

The chain is built from TRBV11-2 and TRBJ2-3; D not resolved. V was shortened by 3 bases and J by 5 bases, with 9 bases between the two germline ends. CDR1 is SGHAT and CDR2 is FQNNGV in the germline V gene. The length of the CDR3 is 13 residues. CDR3 in amino acids: CASSFARIDTQYF. The CDR3 coding sequence is TGTGCCAGCAGCTTCGCCCGAATAGATACGCAGTATTTT.

The DNA for the CDR3 is TGTGCCAGCAGCTTAGTTAACAATCAGCCCCAGCATTTT. Its translation: CASSLVNNQPQHF. This chain links TRBV7-2 with TRBJ1-5; no firm D call. Deletions cut 1 base from V and 3 bases from J, with 4 bases between. The CDR3 runs 13 residues. Germline CDR1 SGHTA, CDR2 FQGNSA.

A few counts support this clonotype. V is TRBV27 and J is TRBJ2-7; 8 bases are shared with TRBD2. The ends lost 10 bases at V and 1 base at J; junction bases unmatched: 6. Germline V lookup: CDR1 MNHEY, CDR2 SMNVEV (reference sequence). This CDR3 is built from 13 residues. The CDR3 bases are TGTGCCACTGGACTAGCCGGTTCCTACGAGCAGTACTTC. Amino acid sequence: CATGLAGSYEQYF.

V is TRBV7-8 and J is TRBJ2-7, with D tentatively TRBD2 (5 bases). CDR3 length: 16 residues. Germline CDR1 reads SGHVS; CDR2 reads FQNEAQ. V was shortened by 4 bases and J by 0 bases, with 16 bases between the two germline ends. CDR3 DNA sequence: TGTGCCAGCAGCTCCCCCATTGGAGCGGCCTCCTACGAGCAGTACTTC. This gives the protein CASSSPIGAASYEQYF.

The sample holds a few counts of this clonotype. This chain uses TRBV5-5 with TRBJ2-1; 7 bases fit TRBD1. Germline V gene data show CDR1 as SGHKS and CDR2 as YYEKEE (reference sequence). The CDR3 is 13 amino acids. Unmatched junction bases numbered 4, after V lost 4 bases and J lost 6 bases. CDR3 sequence: CASSRWDSNEQFF. The CDR3, as DNA: TGTGCCAGCAGCCGATGGGACAGCAATGAGCAGTTCTTC.

V usage is TRBV6-2 or TRBV6-3 and J usage is TRBJ2-3; 10 bases agree with TRBD1. J was trimmed by 5 bases and V by 6 bases; bases with no gene match: 14. This CDR3 has 17 amino acids. Germline V gives CDR1 MNHEY, CDR2 SVGEGT. The CDR3 protein is CASSPQPHGTGVDTQYF. The CDR3 coding sequence is TGTGCCAGCAGCCCTCAACCGCACGGGACAGGGGTAGATACGCAGTATTTT.

CDR3 in DNA: TGCAGTGCTAGAGATCAGGGCTCTGGGGCCAACGTCCTGACTTTC. It is translated as CSARDQGSGANVLTF. The chain joins TRBV20-1 to TRBJ2-6, with TRBD1 as a possible D gene (5 bases). The V gene lost 0 bases and the J gene lost 0 bases, with 6 bases spanning the gap. Germline V gene data show CDR1 as DFQATT and CDR2 as SNEGSKA (reference sequence). The CDR3 is 15 amino acids.

This clonotype was counted a few times. The chain joins TRBV7-2 to TRBJ2-3; D possibly uses TRBD1 or TRBD2 (6 bases each). The CDR3 has 15 residues. V was trimmed by 3 bases and J by 0 bases, leaving 10 bases between them. Germline CDR1 SGHTA, CDR2 FQGNSA. The CDR3 protein is CASSFGGPSTDTQYF. In nucleotides, the CDR3 is TGTGCCAGCAGCTTCGGGGGCCCTAGCACAGATACGCAGTATTTT.

This clonotype has more than one count but fewer than ten. V usage is TRBV27 and J usage is TRBJ2-7; the D gene is possibly TRBD2 (6 bases). V was shortened by 6 bases and J by 5 bases, with 26 bases between the two germline ends. The CDR3 extends over 17 amino acids. CDR1 MNHEY and CDR2 SMNVEV come from the germline V gene (reference sequence). The CDR3 region is CASRPAGTIRSSDEQYF. The CDR3 DNA follows: TGTGCCAGCAGACCCGCGGGGACGATCCGTTCGAGCGACGAGCAGTACTTC.

Many counts were recorded for this clonotype. This chain joins TRBV7-2 and TRBJ2-5; 13 bases are shared with TRBD2. V lost 5 bases, J lost 5 bases, and 8 bases stayed unmatched. Germline V gene sequence: CDR1 SGHTA, CDR2 FQGNSA. This CDR3 region has 16 residues. CDR3 sequence: CASSGLAGALGETQYF. CDR3 nucleotide sequence: TGTGCCAGCAGCGGACTAGCGGGGGCCCTAGGTGAGACCCAGTACTTC.

This clonotype has only a few counts. The V gene is TRBV5-4, the J gene TRBJ2-5; no clear D. Germline assignment: CDR1 SGHNT and CDR2 YYREEE (reference sequence). The length of the CDR3 is 10 residues. Trimming cost V 4 bases and J 9 bases, with 7 bases left between them. CDR3 loop: CASSPRAQYF. The CDR3, as DNA: TGTGCCAGCAGCCCACGGGCCCAGTACTTC.

The rearrangement uses TRBV7-9 and TRBJ2-7, with TRBD2 matching 8 bases. Germline CDR1 reads SEHNR; CDR2 reads FQNEAQ (reference sequence). V lost 3 bases and J lost 4; bases outside the gene matches: 5. The CDR3 is made up of 14 amino acids. CDR3 amino acids: CASSFTGGPYEQYF. CDR3 sequence (DNA): TGTGCCAGCAGCTTTACGGGAGGGCCTTACGAGCAGTACTTC.

This chain connects TRBV7-9 to TRBJ1-2, with 7 bases fitting TRBD1. Losses at the gene ends were 5 bases for V and 4 bases for J; bases not matched to a gene: 10. Germline CDR1 is SEHNR and CDR2 is FQNEAQ (reference sequence). The CDR3 has 15 residues. CDR3 residues: CASSLQGSRGYGYTF. CDR3 bases: TGTGCCAGCAGCCTACAGGGGTCCCGCGGCTATGGCTACACCTTC.

The CDR3 sequence: CASSVQGLGPLANYGYTF. The CDR3 bases are TGTGCCAGCAGTGTCCAGGGGCTGGGGCCCCTAGCTAACTATGGCTACACCTTC. The chain joins TRBV2 to TRBJ1-2, with D perhaps TRBD1 (6 bases). V lost 4 bases to trimming and J lost 0 bases, with 21 bases between them. The germline gives CDR1 SNHLY, CDR2 FYNNEI. The CDR3 extends over 18 amino acids. Supplemented by reference TRBV2 and TRBJ1-2, the full variable domain reads EPEVTQTPSHQVTQMGQEVILRCVPISNHLYFYWYRQILGQKVEFLVSFYNNEISEKSEIFDDQFSVERPDGSNFTLKIRSTKLEDSAMYFCASSVQGLGPLANYGYTFGSGTRLTVV.

This clonotype occurred a few times. The rearrangement joins TRBV6-2 or TRBV6-3 to TRBJ2-1; 7 bases agree with TRBD2. Trimming cost V 2 bases and J 7 bases; bases outside gene matches: 17. This CDR3 contains 18 residues. In germline, CDR1 is MNHEY, CDR2 SVGEGT. CDR3 protein: CASSYGPPGGSSRNEQFF. The CDR3 DNA follows: TGTGCCAGCAGTTACGGTCCCCCTGGCGGGAGTTCCCGGAATGAGCAGTTCTTC.

Only a few counts were recorded for this clonotype. This sequence joins TRBV7-9 and TRBJ2-5, with 9 bases matching TRBD1. This CDR3 has 14 residues. Germline V gene sequence: CDR1 SEHNR, CDR2 FQNEAQ (reference sequence). With 8 bases clipped from V and 5 bases from J, the junction kept 9 bases outside the gene matches. CDR3 nucleotides: TGTGCCAGCGCTTGGGACAGGGCTAGGGAGACCCAGTACTTC. Protein: CASAWDRARETQYF.

The chain employs TRBV4-1 and TRBJ1-2, with D perhaps TRBD1 (5 bases). V was clipped by 0 bases and J by 7 bases, with 15 bases between them. The germline gives CDR1 MGHRA, CDR2 YSYEKL. There are 15 residues in the CDR3. The CDR3 protein is CASSQDPWGSSGYTF. The CDR3 nucleotides are TGCGCCAGCAGCCAAGACCCCTGGGGGTCGAGTGGCTACACCTTC.